One sample yielded the 10 T cell receptor beta chains listed below, sequenced in a study of PD-1 blockade in classical Hodgkin lymphoma. Using immunoSEQ multiplex PCR, the repertoire was profiled, and TCRdb retains in-frame clones only, with some absent. The data show about 110,000 clones, with about 88% seen just once and 15% to 20% held by the top ten. Each patient relapsed following autologous stem cell transplantation, and prior brentuximab vedotin exposure differed. This material consisted of peripheral blood mononuclear cells (PBMCs), taken before the second cycle of nivolumab. The receptor source for this set is a human donor with classical Hodgkin lymphoma.

CDR3 sequence: CASSAWTGAATEAFF. The CDR3 DNA follows: TGTGCCAGCAGCGCCTGGACAGGGGCGGCAACTGAAGCTTTCTTT. The chain links TRBV11-2 to TRBJ1-1, with 9 bases fitting TRBD1. The CDR3 runs 15 residues. V shed 5 bases, J shed 5 bases, and the junction held 9 bases outside the gene matches. Germline V CDR1 and CDR2: SGHAT, FQNNGV.

This chain joins TRBV30 and TRBJ2-7; D may be TRBD1 or TRBD2 (5 bases each). Trimming removed 3 bases from V and 3 bases from J, with 12 bases in between. Germline V lookup: CDR1 GTSNPN, CDR2 SVGIG (reference sequence). The CDR3 has 13 amino acids. The CDR3 region has the DNA TGTGCCTGGAGCGGGGACGGGTTCTACGAGCAGTACTTC. This encodes CAWSGDGFYEQYF.

This chain connects TRBV7-2 to TRBJ2-7, with 10 bases aligning to TRBD2. Trimming at V came to 5 bases and at J to 5 bases, leaving 3 bases not matched to a gene. Germline-derived CDR1 and CDR2 are SGHTA and FQGNSA. There are 13 residues in the CDR3. The CDR3: CASSLGLANEQYF. For the CDR3, the DNA is TGTGCCAGCAGCCTGGGACTAGCGAACGAGCAGTACTTC.

V is TRBV7-9 and J is TRBJ2-1; D gene uncertain. The CDR3 consists of 12 residues. Trimming took 5 bases from V and 10 from J, leaving 12 bases between them. Germline V CDR1 and CDR2: SEHNR, FQNEAQ (reference sequence). The CDR3 bases are TGTGCCAGCAGCCCTTCGGGTTGGGAGCAGTTCTTC. Protein product: CASSPSGWEQFF.

This chain uses TRBV19 with TRBJ1-5, with TRBD1 matching over 8 bases. This CDR3 spans 14 amino acids. CDR1 is LNHDA, CDR2 SQIVND, per germline (reference sequence). Germline trimming cut 5 bases from V and 9 bases from J; bases unmatched to any gene: 9. CDR3 sequence (DNA): TGTGCCAGTAGTCCGGACAGGGCTGATGTGCCCCAGCATTTT. This sequence encodes CASSPDRADVPQHF.

This clone was observed once. The chain recombines TRBV4-1 with TRBJ2-1; D tentatively fits TRBD1 or TRBD2 (7 bases each). Per germline, CDR1 MGHRA and CDR2 YSYEKL. V lost 4 bases and J 5 bases, leaving 15 bases between the germline ends. The CDR3 length is 15 residues. CDR3 nucleotide sequence: TGCGCCAGCAGCCCCGACAGGGAGGGGCACAATGAGCAGTTCTTC. It translates to CASSPDREGHNEQFF.

This clone has a handful of counts. V and J are TRBV6-1 and TRBJ2-7, with a possible D match to TRBD2 (5 bases). Germline CDR1 MNHNS, CDR2 SASEGT. This CDR3 region has 14 residues. V lost 0 bases and J 3 bases, leaving 9 bases between the germline ends. The CDR3 is CASSEASSGYEQYF. The DNA of the CDR3 is TGTGCCAGCAGTGAAGCTTCGAGCGGCTACGAGCAGTACTTC.

The chain is built from TRBV5-4 and TRBJ2-7; TRBD1 agrees at 9 bases. CDR1 and CDR2 (germline): SGHNT, YYREEE (reference sequence). V was pared by 0 bases and J by 0 bases, with 1 base of the junction left unmatched. CDR3 length equals 15 residues. CDR3 amino acids: CASSLGDRASYEQYF. CDR3 DNA: TGTGCCAGCAGCTTGGGGGACAGGGCCTCCTACGAGCAGTACTTC.

In this sample, this clone turned up a few times. The rearrangement links TRBV13 to TRBJ1-1; D call uncertain. CDR1 is PRHDT, CDR2 FYEKMQ, per germline (reference sequence). V was clipped by 5 bases and J by 3 bases, with 4 bases between them. The CDR3 extends over 11 amino acids. The CDR3 region has the DNA TGTGCCAGCAGCAACGACACTGAAGCTTTCTTT. As protein: CASSNDTEAFF.

The chain uses TRBV6-5 and TRBJ1-1; D is undetermined. From germline, CDR1 is MNHEY and CDR2 SVGAGI. With 6 bases removed from V and 4 bases from J, the gap between germline ends came to 15 bases. The CDR3 extends over 14 amino acids. The CDR3 DNA sequence: TGTGCCAGCAGACACAAGAGTGGACCCACTGAAGCTTTCTTT. Translated: CASRHKSGPTEAFF.